This is a list of T cell receptor beta chains from one sample in a study of blood T cells in healthy people across ages. TCRdb re-analysed the 5' RACE reads in MiXCR, keeping a single row per CDR3 protein. The sample has some 1,800,000 distinct CDR3 sequences; more than 35% are singletons. The sample comprised blood. These receptors were collected from a human donor in good health. The conserved cysteine and the conserved F or W are not part of the CDR3 here. Each record gives: D gene, J gene, V gene, CDR3 protein. The D gene is left open where the match is weak.

>TRBD2|TRBJ2-1|TRBV7-2
ASSSTRLAGNNYYNEQF
>NA|TRBJ2-1|TRBV30
AWSPDWTNEQF
>NA|TRBJ1-2|TRBV5-1
ASINGPGEANYGYT
>NA|TRBJ2-1|TRBV6-2/TRBV6-3
ASSYSRMTQF
>NA|TRBJ2-4|TRBV7-9
ASSLKTVGSNIQY
>NA|NA|TRBV9
ASTPGAGNDEQY
>NA|TRBJ1-2|TRBV7-6
ASSLGGGTGFDGYT
>NA|TRBJ2-2|TRBV6-4
ASIRAGELF
>NA|TRBJ2-4|TRBV4-1
ASSKPGGGKNIQY
>TRBD2|NA|TRBV20-1
SANRDYPGETQY
>NA|TRBJ1-1|TRBV14
ASSQDRWHPNTEAF
>NA|TRBJ2-3|TRBV5-1
ASSLAGFSTQY
>TRBD2|TRBJ2-5|TRBV12-3/TRBV12-4
ASTLSRSSGGQETQY
>NA|TRBJ2-3|TRBV28
ASSTPAGAGTDTQY
>NA|TRBJ2-1|TRBV6-2/TRBV6-3
ASSLQGTSYNEQF
>NA|TRBJ2-5|TRBV15
ATSRSVFGSGQETQY
>NA|TRBJ1-5|TRBV20-1
SAMWGGSSNQPQH
>NA|TRBJ1-6|TRBV27
ASSFELGPYSPLH
>NA|TRBJ2-3|TRBV7-8
ASSSSGSWDTQY
>NA|TRBJ1-2|TRBV19
ASTPIRGTHPLYGYT
>NA|NA|TRBV7-8
ASSLVVGGHEQY
>TRBD1|TRBJ1-1|TRBV5-1
ASSPGTVNTEAF
>TRBD1|TRBJ2-6|TRBV24-1
ATSDSRTGWSSGANVLT